This T cell receptor beta chain was recorded in a study of technical replicates of blood from a few donors. Using immunoSEQ multiplex PCR, the repertoire was profiled, and TCRdb retains in-frame clones only, with some absent. The sample lists roughly 60,000 clones; approximately 86% were seen once. Germline assignment: CDR1 SNHLY and CDR2 FYNNEI. After removal of 5 bases from V and 6 bases from J, the junction contained 10 bases not matched to a gene. The CDR3 has 17 amino acids. The V call is TRBV2, the J call TRBJ2-3; 14 bases are a match to TRBD2. Sequencing was done on a sample of PBMCs. The clonotype originates from a human donor in good health. Some clones in this sample may be carry-over from other donors' samples. The CDR3, as DNA: TGTGCCAGCAGTCAACAGACTAGCGGGAGGGCCGGTGATACGCAGTATTTT. It is translated as CASSQQTSGRAGDTQYF.